The present T cell receptor beta chain was sequenced within a study of T-cell memory formation after mild COVID-19. CDR1 is SQVTM, CDR2 ANQGSEA, per germline. The V and J ends lost 7 bases and 2 bases respectively, with 18 bases between them. This CDR3 comprises 14 residues. In TCRdb, the 5' RACE reads were re-called with MiXCR into one record per CDR3 protein. This table has about 150,000 distinct CDR3 sequences, approximately 15% appearing once. On this clonotype: Its specificity is not known.

Study-level findings and limits: Memory from before infection featured some responding clones, which suggests cross-reactive memory joined.

The J gene is TRBJ2-7, the V gene TRBV29-1; D might be TRBD2 (6 bases). The clonotype originates from an adult woman who had mild COVID-19 (a few samples of this study predate the infection). Cell type and time point are not known. The sample taken for sequencing was PBMCs or a T cell subset sorted from them (not recorded which). CDR3: CSAWTGPGAYEQYF. CDR3 nucleotide sequence: TGCAGCGCCTGGACGGGACCGGGGGCCTACGAGCAGTACTTC.